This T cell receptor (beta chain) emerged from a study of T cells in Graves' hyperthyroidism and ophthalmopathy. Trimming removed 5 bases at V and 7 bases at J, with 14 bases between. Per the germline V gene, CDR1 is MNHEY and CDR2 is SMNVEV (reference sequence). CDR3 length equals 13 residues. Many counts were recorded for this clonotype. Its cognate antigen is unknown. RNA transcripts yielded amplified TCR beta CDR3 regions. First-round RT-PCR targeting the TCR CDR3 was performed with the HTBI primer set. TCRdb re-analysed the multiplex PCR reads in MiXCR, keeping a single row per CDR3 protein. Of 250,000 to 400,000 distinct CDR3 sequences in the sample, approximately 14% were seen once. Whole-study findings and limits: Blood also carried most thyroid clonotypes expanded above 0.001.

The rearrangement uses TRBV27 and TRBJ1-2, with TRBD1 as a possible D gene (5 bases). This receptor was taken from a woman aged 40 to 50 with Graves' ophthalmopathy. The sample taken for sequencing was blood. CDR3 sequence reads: CASSRGRHGGYTF. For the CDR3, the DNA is TGTGCCAGCAGTCGGGGACGGCACGGTGGCTACACCTTC.